The sample holds a few counts of the clone carrying this T cell receptor beta chain. The target antigen is unknown. These data belong to a study of cytomegalovirus exposure and HLA in healthy donors. Broader study findings: Among TCR beta chains of equal frequency, HLA-associated ones were more clonally expanded in a later analysis. Within an earlier analysis, most TCR beta V segments proved productive either about 87% or about 30% of the time. Roughly uniform sequencing depth across donors was assumed, possibly incorrectly. The majority of CMV-associated TCR beta chains were reported as apparently HLA-restricted in a later analysis.

It was with 60 Vbeta and 13 Jbeta primers that the PCR ran. TCRdb keeps only in-frame clones here, not all; method: immunoSEQ multiplex PCR. Of 100,000 to 150,000 clones detected, 8.5% to 10% appear once; the ten largest clones hold 5.5%. CDR1 and CDR2 from the germline V gene are SGHRS and YFSETQ. The CDR3 runs 12 residues. V lost 1 base, J lost 8 bases, and 9 bases lay in between. This receptor was taken from a man between 40 and 49 years old in good health and CMV-seronegative. The V and J genes are TRBV5-1 and TRBJ1-2, with D possibly being TRBD1 (5 bases). The sequenced material came from PBMCs. The CDR3: CASSLSAGGYTF. The CDR3 DNA follows: TGCGCCAGCAGCTTGTCAGCAGGGGGCTACACCTTC.